Following are 20 T cell receptor beta chains from one sample sequenced in a study of blood T cell repertoires in COVID-19. Some clones are missing from TCRdb's copy, which holds only in-frame ones; the method was immunoSEQ multiplex PCR. The sample comprises about 75,000 clones, under 80% of which are singletons, and just over 2.5% rests with the top ten. Source material: peripheral blood. Receptors were obtained from a human donor with acute or convalescent COVID-19. The donor label of this sample is uncertain.

The chain uses TRBV5-1 and TRBJ1-6, with 7 bases identical to TRBD1. V dropped 4 bases and J dropped 5; count of bases not matched to a gene: 6. The CDR3 loop spans 15 amino acids. Germline CDR1 and CDR2: SGHRS and YFSETQ. The CDR3 nucleotides read TGCGCCAGCAGCGGGGGCAGGGGGAATAATTCACCCCTCCACTTT. It specifies CASSGGRGNNSPLHF.

This sequence joins TRBV5-4 and TRBJ2-2; D perhaps matches TRBD1 (5 bases). Looked up from germline, CDR1 is SGHNT and CDR2 is YYREEE (reference sequence). The germline V and J ends were trimmed by 2 bases and 0 bases, with 11 bases remaining between them. The CDR3 has 16 amino acids. CDR3 in amino acids: CASSFRTPSNTGELFF. CDR3 DNA sequence: TGTGCCAGCAGCTTTAGGACACCTTCGAACACCGGGGAGCTGTTTTTT.

The chain couples TRBV7-2 to TRBJ1-5; TRBD1 matches at 11 bases. J lost 6 bases, V lost 1 base, and 5 bases had no gene match. The germline CDR1 and CDR2 sequences are SGHTA and FQGNSA. This CDR3 is built from 16 residues. The CDR3 DNA sequence: TGTGCCAGCAGCTTAGAAATGGGACAGGGGGGTCAGCCCCAGCATTTT. Protein product: CASSLEMGQGGQPQHF.

This clone was counted a few times. The V gene is TRBV12-3 or TRBV12-4, the J gene TRBJ1-4; a possible D gene is TRBD1 (5 bases). The CDR3 contains 11 residues. V lost 6 bases and J 8 bases, leaving 7 bases between the germline ends. The CDR3 protein is CASRRQEKLFF. In DNA form, the CDR3 reads TGTGCCAGCAGAAGACAGGAAAAACTGTTTTTT.

In its sample, this clone was seen a few times. This chain connects TRBV5-4 to TRBJ2-1; TRBD1 might be the D (6 bases). Trimming left V 4 bases short and J 8 bases short, with 19 bases between. Looked up from germline, CDR1 is SGHNT and CDR2 is YYREEE (reference sequence). The CDR3 has 15 amino acids. In DNA, the CDR3 is TGTGCCAGCAGCCTGCCCAGGGGTTTCTCGGATGAGCAGTTCTTC. It translates to CASSLPRGFSDEQFF.

CDR3 region: CASMAQGQGNIQYF. CDR3 DNA: TGTGCCAGTATGGCGCAGGGGCAGGGAAACATTCAGTACTTC. The chain carries TRBV19 and TRBJ2-4, with TRBD1 as a possible D gene (6 bases). Germline V lookup: CDR1 LNHDA, CDR2 SQIVND (reference sequence). The CDR3 runs 14 residues. V dropped 7 bases and J dropped 6 bases, with 16 bases sitting between them.

The chain carries TRBV24-1 and TRBJ2-3, with TRBD2 identical over 8 bases. The CDR3 is 15 amino acids. Per the germline V gene, CDR1 is KGHDR and CDR2 is SFDVKD. J lost 4 bases, V lost 4 bases, and 6 bases had no gene match. CDR3 coding DNA: TGTGCCACCAGTGACCCAGGACTAGCTGCAGATACGCAGTATTTT. Protein product: CATSDPGLAADTQYF.

The V and J genes are TRBV5-1 and TRBJ2-1, with D unresolved. Looked up from germline, CDR1 is SGHRS and CDR2 is YFSETQ. Trimming cost V 2 bases and J 5 bases, with 8 bases left between them. The CDR3 length is 13 residues. Here the CDR3 reads CASSFNLNNEQFF. The CDR3 DNA is TGCGCCAGCAGCTTTAACTTAAACAATGAGCAGTTCTTC.

The chain combines TRBV27 with TRBJ1-2; 8 bases fit TRBD1. The CDR3 contains 15 residues. The trim removed 6 bases at V and 2 bases at J, leaving 8 bases unmatched. CDR1 and CDR2 (germline): MNHEY, SMNVEV (reference sequence). The CDR3 DNA sequence: TGTGCCAGCAGCAAGGGGAGGACAGGGAACTATGGCTACACCTTC. This sequence encodes CASSKGRTGNYGYTF.

The V gene is TRBV6-2 or TRBV6-3, the J gene TRBJ1-4; D is undetermined. V gave up 6 bases and J gave up 1 base, with 9 bases separating them. Germline values: CDR1 MNHEY, CDR2 SVGEGT. This CDR3 has 14 amino acids. The CDR3 nucleotides are TGTGCCAGCAGCCATACACGAACTAATGAAAAACTGTTTTTT. This codes for CASSHTRTNEKLFF.

The J gene is TRBJ1-1, the V gene TRBV5-5; perhaps TRBD1 as D (5 bases). CDR1 SGHKS and CDR2 YYEKEE come from the germline V gene (reference sequence). The CDR3 length is 15 residues. V was cut by 5 bases and J by 2 bases, with 16 bases left in between. The CDR3 nucleotides read TGTGCCAGCAGACCCTCGCGACAGAGCAACACTGAAGCTTTCTTT. It specifies CASRPSRQSNTEAFF. The whole variable domain, filled in from reference TRBV5-5 and TRBJ1-1, reads DAGVTQSPTHLIKTRGQQVTLRCSPISGHKSVSWYQQVLGQGPQFIFQYYEKEERGRGNFPDRFSARQFPNYSSELNVNALLLGDSALYLCASRPSRQSNTEAFFGQGTRLTVV.

This clone has just one count. This rearrangement joins TRBV2 to TRBJ2-1; 7 bases map to TRBD1. The germline V gene has CDR1 SNHLY and CDR2 FYNNEI. Trimming took 5 bases from V and 10 from J; bases not matched to a gene: 5. This CDR3 is built from 12 residues. In DNA, the CDR3 is TGTGCCAGCAGTCCAGACAGGGCAGAGCAGTTCTTC. Translating gives CASSPDRAEQFF.

This clone was found a few times. The chain is built from TRBV4-3 and TRBJ1-6; D not resolved. Germline CDR1 reads LGHNA; CDR2 reads YSLEER. The V and J ends lost 1 base and 8 bases respectively, with 15 bases between them. The CDR3 spans 16 residues. The DNA of the CDR3 is TGCGCCAGCAGCCAAGGGCCGCCACGGCTAGATTCACCCCTCCACTTT. As protein: CASSQGPPRLDSPLHF.

This chain connects TRBV11-3 to TRBJ2-1, with 7 positions matching TRBD2. Germline V lookup: CDR1 SGHNT, CDR2 YENEEA. V lost 5 bases and J lost 2; bases outside the gene matches: 3. This CDR3 region has 14 residues. This CDR3 reads CASSREGPYNEQFF. CDR3 sequence (DNA): TGTGCCAGCAGCAGGGAGGGCCCCTACAATGAGCAGTTCTTC.

J is TRBJ1-3 and V is TRBV5-1, with D perhaps TRBD1 (5 bases). The germline V and J ends were trimmed by 4 bases and 0 bases, with 14 bases remaining between them. CDR3 size: 16 residues. Germline V lookup: CDR1 SGHRS, CDR2 YFSETQ. The CDR3: CASSQDSLFSGNTIYF. CDR3 in DNA: TGCGCCAGCAGCCAAGACAGCCTTTTCTCTGGAAACACCATATATTTT.

The chain recombines TRBV6-5 with TRBJ2-7; tentatively, D is TRBD1 (5 bases). In germline, CDR1 is MNHEY, CDR2 SVGAGI. CDR3 length equals 16 residues. Trimming cost V 2 bases and J 1 base, with 15 bases left between them. Here the CDR3 reads CASSYTRLGRSYEQYF. The CDR3 bases are TGTGCCAGCAGTTACACCCGACTGGGGCGATCCTACGAGCAGTACTTC.

The rearrangement uses TRBV11-2 and TRBJ1-6; 9 nucleotides agree with TRBD1. Germline V gives CDR1 SGHAT, CDR2 FQNNGV. This CDR3 comprises 15 residues. V lost 5 bases and J lost 7; bases outside the gene matches: 6. CDR3 in DNA: TGTGCCAGCAGCGCAGGGACAGGGTGGAATTCACCCCTCCACTTT. Residues: CASSAGTGWNSPLHF.

The chain combines TRBV6-6 with TRBJ2-7; 9 bases are a match to TRBD2. V shed 0 bases, J shed 7 bases, and the junction held 7 bases outside the gene matches. CDR1 is MNHNY and CDR2 is SVGAGI in the germline V gene (reference sequence). This CDR3 comprises 15 residues. The DNA for the CDR3 is TGTGCCAGCAGTTACTCATCAGCGGGAGGACGAGAGCAGTACTTC. Amino acid sequence: CASSYSSAGGREQYF.

The chain couples TRBV7-2 to TRBJ2-3, with TRBD2 identical over 14 bases. V trimming: 5 bases; J trimming: 1 base; junction bases outside the gene matches: 8. CDR1 is SGHTA, CDR2 FQGNSA, per germline. The CDR3 extends over 18 amino acids. The CDR3 DNA is TGTGCCAGCAGCCTCGGACTAGCGGGAGGATCGGGCACAGATACGCAGTATTTT. It yields the protein CASSLGLAGGSGTDTQYF.

This chain joins TRBV19 and TRBJ1-2, with D perhaps matching TRBD1 (6 bases). V lost 4 bases, J lost 2 bases, and 14 bases lay in between. Germline V gene sequence: CDR1 LNHDA, CDR2 SQIVND (reference sequence). The CDR3 is 15 residues long. The CDR3 region has the DNA TGTGCCAGTAGTAAGACAGGCGCTGAGAACTATGGCTACACCTTC. This sequence encodes CASSKTGAENYGYTF.